These T cell receptor beta chains were read from a single sample in a study of OX40 agonist ivuxolimab in advanced cancers. Repertoires were generated with immunoSEQ multiplex PCR, while TCRdb's copy carries only in-frame clones and drops some. The sample yields some 42,000 clones, 80% to 90% seen once. The material sequenced was CD4+ or CD8+ T cells sorted from blood, taken in a trial of the OX40 agonist ivuxolimab. These receptors came from an adult with an advanced solid tumor such as melanoma, head and neck, liver or kidney cancer. Both conserved end residues are part of each CDR3. A D gene is named only where the DNA matches it firmly. Clone size, where shown, is once, few, many, or a class for clones that have expanded.

V gene,J gene,clone size,D gene,CDR3 protein,CDR3 DNA
TRBV4-2,TRBJ1-2,-,-,CASSQGGRIGYTF,TGTGCCAGCAGCCAAGGGGGGAGAATTGGCTACACCTTC
TRBV7-9,TRBJ2-1,once,TRBD2,CASSLTGGSYNEQFF,TGTGCCAGCAGCTTGACGGGGGGCTCCTACAATGAGCAGTTCTTC
TRBV5-5,TRBJ2-7,-,TRBD1,CASSLVGQGLDEQYF,TGTGCCAGCAGCTTGGTGGGACAGGGTCTCGACGAGCAGTACTTC
TRBV10-1,TRBJ2-3,-,TRBD2,CASSETSASTDTQYF,TGCGCCAGCAGTGAGACTAGCGCAAGCACAGATACGCAGTATTTT
TRBV6-5,TRBJ1-1,-,-,CASRTGSTEAFF,TGTGCCAGCAGAACAGGTTCCACTGAAGCTTTCTTT
TRBV6-1,TRBJ2-1,-,-,CASSVGGVPYNEQFF,TGTGCCAGCAGTGTAGGAGGGGTCCCTTACAATGAGCAGTTCTTC
TRBV6-1,TRBJ1-5,-,-,CASSPSGVQPQHF,TGTGCCAGCAGCCCATCTGGGGTTCAGCCCCAGCATTTT
TRBV30,TRBJ2-7,-,-,CACTVYAYEQYF,TGTGCCTGCACTGTCTACGCCTACGAGCAGTACTTC
TRBV18,TRBJ2-7,-,TRBD1,CASSPKIPGQGLGEQYF,TGTGCCAGCTCACCAAAAATCCCGGGACAGGGGCTTGGAGAGCAGTACTTC
TRBV9,TRBJ1-3,-,-,CASSKRDGSSGNTIYF,TGTGCCAGCAGCAAACGGGACGGGAGCTCTGGAAACACCATATATTTT
TRBV28,TRBJ2-5,-,-,CASSSLGTPQETQYF,TGTGCCAGCTCCTCACTCGGGACACCGCAAGAGACCCAGTACTTC
TRBV27,TRBJ2-3,-,-,CASSLYLAGRTDTQYF,TGTGCCAGCAGTTTATATCTGGCGGGACGCACAGATACGCAGTATTTT
TRBV28,TRBJ2-5,-,-,CASSLGFPETQYF,TGTGCCAGCAGTTTGGGGTTCCCAGAGACCCAGTACTTC
TRBV4-2,TRBJ2-3,-,TRBD2,CASSQGLAEDTQYF,TGTGCCAGCAGCCAGGGACTAGCTGAGGATACGCAGTATTTT
TRBV2,TRBJ2-1,-,TRBD1,CASSRDRTYNEQFF,TGTGCCAGCAGCCGGGACAGGACCTACAATGAGCAGTTCTTC
TRBV6-6,TRBJ1-1,-,-,CASTPGISLGTEAFF,TGTGCCAGCACCCCCGGGATCTCCCTCGGAACTGAAGCTTTCTTT
TRBV5-4,TRBJ2-6,-,-,CASSLVGAGANVLTF,TGTGCCAGCAGCTTGGTCGGGGCTGGGGCCAACGTCCTGACTTTC
TRBV21-1,TRBJ2-7,-,-,CASKKQGAHEQYF,TGTGCCAGCAAAAAACAGGGGGCCCACGAGCAGTACTTC
TRBV11-2,TRBJ2-5,-,-,CASSLERPGKTQYF,TGTGCCAGCAGCTTAGAGAGACCCGGGAAGACCCAGTACTTC
TRBV28,TRBJ1-1,once,TRBD1,CASSRTGVDTEAFF,TGTGCCAGCAGTAGAACAGGGGTCGATACTGAAGCTTTCTTT
TRBV18,TRBJ2-6,-,TRBD1,CASSPVTGIGGANVLTF,TGTGCCAGCTCACCAGTGACAGGGATAGGAGGGGCCAACGTCCTGACTTTC
TRBV19,TRBJ2-2,-,-,CASSTSGNTGELFF,TGTGCCAGTAGTACGTCGGGGAACACCGGGGAGCTGTTTTTT
TRBV5-1,TRBJ1-4,-,-,CASSLGAETLGEKLFF,TGCGCCAGCAGCTTGGGAGCAGAAACCCTCGGTGAAAAACTGTTTTTT
TRBV5-1,TRBJ1-4,-,TRBD1,CASSLGRGHTNEKLFF,TGCGCCAGCAGCTTGGGGAGGGGGCACACTAATGAAAAACTGTTTTTT
TRBV7-8,TRBJ1-5,-,-,CASSLERGGGNQPQHF,TGTGCCAGCAGCTTAGAGCGCGGGGGAGGCAATCAGCCCCAGCATTTT
TRBV28,TRBJ2-1,-,TRBD2,CASSSRTRLKISDEQFF,TGTGCCAGCAGTTCGCGGACTAGGCTCAAAATATCCGATGAGCAGTTCTTC
TRBV10-3,TRBJ2-2,-,TRBD1,CAISRQGIGGELFF,TGTGCCATCAGCCGACAGGGCATTGGCGGGGAGCTGTTTTTT
TRBV5-1,TRBJ2-3,once,TRBD2,CASSLGGLPTDTQYF,TGCGCCAGCAGCTTGGGGGGACTACCCACAGATACGCAGTATTTT
TRBV6-1,TRBJ2-7,-,-,CASTSQGRGEQYF,TGTGCCAGCACGAGCCAGGGGCGCGGCGAGCAGTACTTC
TRBV13,TRBJ1-1,-,TRBD1,CASSLRRDRARRGTEAFF,TGTGCCAGCAGCCTGAGACGGGACAGGGCTAGGAGAGGCACTGAAGCTTTCTTT
TRBV2,TRBJ1-4,-,-,CASSALGAVGIPGEKLFF,TGTGCCAGCAGCGCATTAGGCGCAGTGGGGATACCTGGTGAAAAACTGTTTTTT
TRBV2,TRBJ2-3,-,TRBD2,CATQLAGGFTDTQYF,TGTGCCACCCAGCTGGCGGGGGGGTTCACAGATACGCAGTATTTT
TRBV18,TRBJ1-2,-,-,CASSPPAGPQSGYTF,TGTGCCAGCTCACCACCGGCAGGACCCCAGTCTGGCTACACCTTC
TRBV6-1,TRBJ1-4,-,TRBD1,CASRDRGRINEKLFF,TGTGCCAGCCGGGACAGGGGGCGAATTAATGAAAAACTGTTTTTT
TRBV4-3,TRBJ2-2,few,-,CASSQVHGELFF,TGCGCCAGCAGCCAAGTTCACGGGGAGCTGTTTTTT
TRBV19,TRBJ2-5,-,-,CASSAPRGTQYF,TGTGCCAGTAGTGCCCCTAGAGGGACCCAGTACTTC
TRBV9,TRBJ2-3,-,TRBD2,CASSTLGGGHGTDTQYF,TGTGCCAGCAGCACCCTAGGCGGGGGGCATGGCACAGATACGCAGTATTTT
TRBV5-6,TRBJ2-5,-,TRBD1,CASSLVGTGGWGTQYF,TGTGCCAGCAGCTTGGTCGGGACAGGGGGATGGGGGACCCAGTACTTC
TRBV5-1,TRBJ2-2,-,-,CASSQFQGSGTGELFF,TGCGCCAGCAGCCAATTCCAGGGAAGCGGGACCGGGGAGCTGTTTTTT
TRBV19,TRBJ1-1,-,-,CASTNPAGVVNTEAFF,TGTGCCAGTACCAATCCGGCGGGAGTGGTGAACACTGAAGCTTTCTTT
TRBV6-5,TRBJ2-1,-,-,CASSSAADSNEQFF,TGTGCCAGCAGTTCCGCAGCGGACTCGAATGAGCAGTTCTTC
TRBV11-3,TRBJ2-3,once,TRBD1,CASSQTSGQGSDTQYF,TGTGCCAGCAGCCAAACCTCGGGACAGGGATCAGATACGCAGTATTTT
TRBV19,TRBJ2-2,few,-,CASTGSWGRGTGELFF,TGTGCCAGTACCGGAAGTTGGGGGCGCGGGACCGGGGAGCTGTTTTTT
TRBV7-3,TRBJ2-1,few,TRBD2,CASSARGGAYNEQFF,TGTGCCAGCAGCGCCCGGGGGGGAGCCTACAATGAGCAGTTCTTC
TRBV23-1,TRBJ2-7,-,-,CARVYEQYF,TGCGCCAGGGTCTACGAGCAGTACTTC
TRBV20-1,TRBJ1-1,-,-,CSARGNLF,TGCAGTGCTAGGGGGAATCTCTTT
TRBV28,TRBJ1-4,-,TRBD1,CASSLPGQGNEKLFF,TGTGCCAGCAGTCTTCCGGGACAGGGCAATGAAAAACTGTTTTTT
TRBV28,TRBJ1-5,once,TRBD1,CASRRGTGALNQPQHF,TGTGCCAGCAGGCGAGGCACAGGGGCGTTGAATCAGCCCCAGCATTTT
TRBV18,TRBJ2-1,-,-,CASSRGDSSYNEQFF,TGTGCCAGCTCACGCGGGGACAGCTCCTACAATGAGCAGTTCTTC